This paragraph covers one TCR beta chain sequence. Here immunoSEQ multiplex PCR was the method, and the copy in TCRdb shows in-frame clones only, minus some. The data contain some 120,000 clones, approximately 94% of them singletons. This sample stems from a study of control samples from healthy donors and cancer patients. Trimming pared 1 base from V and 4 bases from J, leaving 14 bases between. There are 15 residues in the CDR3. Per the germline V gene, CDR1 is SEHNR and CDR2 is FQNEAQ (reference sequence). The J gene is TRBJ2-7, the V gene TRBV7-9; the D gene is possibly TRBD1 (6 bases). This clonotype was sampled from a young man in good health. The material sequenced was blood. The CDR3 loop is CASSLGSTGPYEQYF. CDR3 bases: TGTGCCAGCAGCTTAGGATCGACAGGACCGTACGAGCAGTACTTC.